A single T cell receptor beta chain is shown here with its context. The record originates from a study of OX40 agonist ivuxolimab in advanced cancers. Study-level information: It was ivuxolimab, an agonistic anti-OX40 (CD134) antibody, that patients were treated with. While on treatment, patients had intravenous ivuxolimab at 0.01 to 10 mg/kg every 2 weeks.

The assay was immunoSEQ multiplex PCR, and TCRdb's table has in-frame clones only and misses some. In the table there are 69,000 or so clones, about 85% of which are singletons. CDR3 size: 15 residues. Per the germline V gene, CDR1 is KGHSH and CDR2 is LQKENI. The V and J ends lost 3 bases and 0 bases respectively, with 6 bases between them. This sample comprised CD4+ or CD8+ T cells sorted from blood, obtained in a trial of the OX40 agonist ivuxolimab. The V call is TRBV18, the J call TRBJ2-6; maybe TRBD2 (6 bases). This sequence originates from an adult with an advanced solid tumor such as melanoma, head and neck, liver or kidney cancer. The CDR3 spells CASSPGGSGANVLTF. The CDR3 nucleotides are TGTGCCAGCTCACCGGGGGGCTCTGGGGCCAACGTCCTGACTTTC. Together with reference TRBV18 and TRBJ2-6, the CDR3 gives the full variable domain: NAGVMQNPRHLVRRRGQEARLRCSPMKGHSHVYWYRQLPEEGLKFMVYLQKENIIDESGMPKERFSAEFPKEGPSILRIQQVVRGDSAAYFCASSPGGSGANVLTFGAGSRLTVL.